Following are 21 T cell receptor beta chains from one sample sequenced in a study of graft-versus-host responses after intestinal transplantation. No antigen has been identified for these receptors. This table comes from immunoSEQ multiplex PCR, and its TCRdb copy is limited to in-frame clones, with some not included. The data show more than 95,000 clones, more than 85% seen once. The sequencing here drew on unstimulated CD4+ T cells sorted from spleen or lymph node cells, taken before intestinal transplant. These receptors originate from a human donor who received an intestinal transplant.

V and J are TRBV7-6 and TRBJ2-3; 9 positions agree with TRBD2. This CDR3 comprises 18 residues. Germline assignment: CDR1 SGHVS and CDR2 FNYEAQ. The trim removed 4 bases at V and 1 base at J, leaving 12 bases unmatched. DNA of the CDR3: TGTGCCAGCAGCTCCCGTCCGTTGGGCGGGGGGGGCACAGATACGCAGTATTTT. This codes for CASSSRPLGGGGTDTQYF.

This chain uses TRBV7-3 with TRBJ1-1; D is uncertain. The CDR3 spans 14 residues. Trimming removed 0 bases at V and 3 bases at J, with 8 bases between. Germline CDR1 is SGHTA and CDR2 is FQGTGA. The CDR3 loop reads CASSLTVEDTEAFF. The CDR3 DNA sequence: TGTGCCAGCAGCTTAACGGTTGAGGACACTGAAGCTTTCTTT.

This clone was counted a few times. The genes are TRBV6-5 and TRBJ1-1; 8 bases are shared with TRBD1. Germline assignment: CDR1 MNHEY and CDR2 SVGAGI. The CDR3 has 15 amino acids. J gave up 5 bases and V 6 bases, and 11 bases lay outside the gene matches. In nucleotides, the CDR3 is TGTGCCAGCAGAACAGGGGGGTCCACGGGTACTGAAGCTTTCTTT. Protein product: CASRTGGSTGTEAFF.

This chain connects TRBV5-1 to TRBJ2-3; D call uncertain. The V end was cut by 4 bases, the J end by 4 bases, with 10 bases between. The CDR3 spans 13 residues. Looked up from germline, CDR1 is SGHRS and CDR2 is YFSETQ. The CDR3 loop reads CASSRLPADTQYF. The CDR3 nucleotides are TGCGCCAGCAGCCGATTGCCAGCAGATACGCAGTATTTT. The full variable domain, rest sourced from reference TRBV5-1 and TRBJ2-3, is KAGVTQTPRYLIKTRGQQVTLSCSPISGHRSVSWYQQTPGQGLQFLFEYFSETQRNKGNFPGRFSGRQFSNSRSEMNVSTLELGDSALYLCASSRLPADTQYFGPGTRLTVL.

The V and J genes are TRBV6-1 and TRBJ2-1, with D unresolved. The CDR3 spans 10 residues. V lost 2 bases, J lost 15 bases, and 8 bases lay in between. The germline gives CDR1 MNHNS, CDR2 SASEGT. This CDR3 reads CASSERVWFF. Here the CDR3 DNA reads TGTGCCAGCAGTGAACGGGTGTGGTTCTTC.

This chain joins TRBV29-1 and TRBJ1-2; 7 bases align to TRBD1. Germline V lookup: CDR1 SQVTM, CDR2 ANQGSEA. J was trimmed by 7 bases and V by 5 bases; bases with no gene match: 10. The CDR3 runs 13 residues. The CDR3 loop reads CSVWDRRDAGYTF. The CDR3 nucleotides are TGCAGCGTTTGGGACAGACGCGATGCTGGCTACACCTTC.

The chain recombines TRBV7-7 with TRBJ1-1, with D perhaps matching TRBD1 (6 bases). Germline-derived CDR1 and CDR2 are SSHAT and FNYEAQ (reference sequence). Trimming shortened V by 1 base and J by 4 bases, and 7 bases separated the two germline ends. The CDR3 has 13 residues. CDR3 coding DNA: TGTGCCAGCAGCTTAGACAGGGCCACTGAAGCTTTCTTT. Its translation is CASSLDRATEAFF. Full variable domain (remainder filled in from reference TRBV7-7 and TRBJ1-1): GAGVSQSPRYKVTKRGQDVTLRCDPISSHATLYWYQQALGQGPEFLTYFNYEAQPDKSGLPSDRFSAERPEGSISTLTIQRTEQRDSAMYRCASSLDRATEAFFGQGTRLTVV.

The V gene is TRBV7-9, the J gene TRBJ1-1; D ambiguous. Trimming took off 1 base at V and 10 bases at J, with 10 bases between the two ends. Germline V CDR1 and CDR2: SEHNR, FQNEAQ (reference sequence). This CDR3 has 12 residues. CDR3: CASSLVAEGAFF. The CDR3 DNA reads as TGTGCCAGCAGCTTAGTGGCCGAGGGAGCTTTCTTT.

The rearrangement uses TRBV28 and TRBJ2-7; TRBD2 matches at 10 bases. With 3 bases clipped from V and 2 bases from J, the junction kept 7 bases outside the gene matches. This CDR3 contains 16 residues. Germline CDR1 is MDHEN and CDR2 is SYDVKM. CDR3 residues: CASSFYGLADPYEQYF. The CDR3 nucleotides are TGTGCCAGCAGTTTTTACGGACTAGCGGATCCCTACGAGCAGTACTTC.

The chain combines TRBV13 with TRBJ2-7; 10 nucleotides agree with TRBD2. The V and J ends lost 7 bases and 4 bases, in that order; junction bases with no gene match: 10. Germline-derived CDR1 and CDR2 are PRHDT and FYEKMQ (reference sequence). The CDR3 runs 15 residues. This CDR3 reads CASNLQRGGPYEQYF. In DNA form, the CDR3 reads TGTGCCAGCAACCTACAGCGGGGGGGCCCGTACGAGCAGTACTTC.

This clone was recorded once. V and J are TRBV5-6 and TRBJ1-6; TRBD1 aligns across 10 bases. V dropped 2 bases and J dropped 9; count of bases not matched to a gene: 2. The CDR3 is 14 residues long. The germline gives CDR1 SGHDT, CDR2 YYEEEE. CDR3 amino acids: CASSFGQGVSPLHF. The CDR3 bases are TGTGCCAGCAGCTTCGGACAGGGGGTTTCACCCCTCCACTTT. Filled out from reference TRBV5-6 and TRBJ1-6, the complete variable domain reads DAGVTQSPTHLIKTRGQQVTLRCSPKSGHDTVSWYQQALGQGPQFIFQYYEEEERQRGNFPDRFSGHQFPNYSSELNVNALLLGDSALYLCASSFGQGVSPLHFGNGTRLTVT.

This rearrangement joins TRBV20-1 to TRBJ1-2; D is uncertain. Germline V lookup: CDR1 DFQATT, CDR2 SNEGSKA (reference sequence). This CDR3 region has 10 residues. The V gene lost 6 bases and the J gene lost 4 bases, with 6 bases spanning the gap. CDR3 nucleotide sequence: TGCAGTGCCCAGCGCTATGGCTACACCTTC. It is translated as CSAQRYGYTF.

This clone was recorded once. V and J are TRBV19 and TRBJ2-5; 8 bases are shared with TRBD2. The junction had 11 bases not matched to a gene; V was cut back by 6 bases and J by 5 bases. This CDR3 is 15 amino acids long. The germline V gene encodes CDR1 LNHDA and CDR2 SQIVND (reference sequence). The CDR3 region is CASSDRGTSVETQYF. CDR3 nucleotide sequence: TGTGCCAGTAGCGATAGAGGGACTAGTGTTGAGACCCAGTACTTC.

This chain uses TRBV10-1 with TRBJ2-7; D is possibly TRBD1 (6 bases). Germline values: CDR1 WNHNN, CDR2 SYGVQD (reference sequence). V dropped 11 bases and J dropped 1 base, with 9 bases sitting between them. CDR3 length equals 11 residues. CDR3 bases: TGCGCCCCCACAGGGTCCTACGAGCAGTACTTC. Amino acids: CAPTGSYEQYF.

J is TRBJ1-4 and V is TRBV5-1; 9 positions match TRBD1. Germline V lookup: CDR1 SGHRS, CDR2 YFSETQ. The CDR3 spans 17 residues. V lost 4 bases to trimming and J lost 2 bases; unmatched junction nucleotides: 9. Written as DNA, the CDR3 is TGCGCCAGCAGCCCGGACAGGGGAGAGAGTACTAATGAAAAACTGTTTTTT. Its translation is CASSPDRGESTNEKLFF.

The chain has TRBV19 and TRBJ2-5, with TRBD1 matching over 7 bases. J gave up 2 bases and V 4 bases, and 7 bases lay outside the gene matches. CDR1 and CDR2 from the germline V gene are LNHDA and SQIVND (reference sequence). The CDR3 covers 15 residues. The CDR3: CASSTLSDRQETQYF. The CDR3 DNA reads TGTGCCAGTAGTACCCTCTCGGACAGGCAAGAGACCCAGTACTTC.

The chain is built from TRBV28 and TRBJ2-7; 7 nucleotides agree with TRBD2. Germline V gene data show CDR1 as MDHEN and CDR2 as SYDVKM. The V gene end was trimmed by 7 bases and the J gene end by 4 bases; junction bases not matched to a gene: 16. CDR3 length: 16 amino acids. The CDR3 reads CASNVGGDPSLYEQYF. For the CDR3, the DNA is TGTGCCAGCAACGTGGGGGGGGACCCCTCCCTTTACGAGCAGTACTTC. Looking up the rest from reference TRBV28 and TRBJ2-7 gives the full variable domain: DVKVTQSSRYLVKRTGEKVFLECVQDMDHENMFWYRQDPGLGLRLIYFSYDVKMKEKGDIPEGYSVSREKKERFSLILESASTNQTSMYLCASNVGGDPSLYEQYFGPGTRLTVT.

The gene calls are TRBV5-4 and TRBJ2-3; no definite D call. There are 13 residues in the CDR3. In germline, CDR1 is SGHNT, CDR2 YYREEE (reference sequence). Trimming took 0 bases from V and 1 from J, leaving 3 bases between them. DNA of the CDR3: TGTGCCAGCAGCTTGGGCGGCACAGATACGCAGTATTTT. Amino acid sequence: CASSLGGTDTQYF.

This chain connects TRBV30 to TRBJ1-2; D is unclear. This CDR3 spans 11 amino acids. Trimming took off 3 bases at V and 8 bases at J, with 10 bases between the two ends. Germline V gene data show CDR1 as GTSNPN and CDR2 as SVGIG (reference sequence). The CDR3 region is CAWRGGTGYTF. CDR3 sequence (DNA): TGTGCCTGGAGGGGAGGAACGGGCTACACCTTC.

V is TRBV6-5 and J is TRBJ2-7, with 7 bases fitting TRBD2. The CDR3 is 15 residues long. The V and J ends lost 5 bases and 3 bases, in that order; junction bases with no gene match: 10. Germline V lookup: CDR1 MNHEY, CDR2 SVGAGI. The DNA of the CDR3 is TGTGCCAGCAGTCCCTCGGGGGGAAACCTCTACGAGCAGTACTTC. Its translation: CASSPSGGNLYEQYF.

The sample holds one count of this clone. The CDR3 region is CASSAELGNTEAFF. The CDR3 nucleotides read TGTGCCAGCAGCGCCGAGCTCGGTAACACTGAAGCTTTCTTT. The V and J genes are TRBV11-1 and TRBJ1-1; D remains unclear. The V end lost 5 bases, the J end lost 2 bases, and 12 bases lay between the germline ends. Looked up from germline, CDR1 is SGHAT and CDR2 is FQDESV (reference sequence). The CDR3 runs to 14 residues.